Sequencing of this TCR beta chain was carried out in a study of CD8 T cells in ankylosing spondylitis. On this clonotype: Antigen unknown.

From the 5' RACE reads, TCRdb called clonotypes with MiXCR, one entry per CDR3 protein. Found here are hundreds of thousands of distinct CDR3 sequences, roughly 12% of them singletons; the top ten hold 0.51%. Broader study findings: Reportedly, significant enrichment of disease-linked clones occurred in matched ankylosing spondylitis synovial fluid. Among TCR beta sequences, a motif of about 8 highly homologous variants appeared characteristic of ankylosing spondylitis blood.

Germline CDR1 and CDR2: SGDLS and YYNGEE. This CDR3 spans 16 amino acids. V lost 1 base and J lost 0; bases outside the gene matches: 3. Sequencing was performed on blood, either unsorted or a sorted T cell fraction (not recorded which). The V call is TRBV9, the J call TRBJ2-2, with 7 bases that match TRBD1. This TCR was sampled from a male donor with ankylosing spondylitis. The CDR3 loop reads CASSVTGTANTGELFF. The CDR3 DNA reads TGTGCCAGCAGCGTAACCGGGACAGCGAACACCGGGGAGCTGTTTTTT.